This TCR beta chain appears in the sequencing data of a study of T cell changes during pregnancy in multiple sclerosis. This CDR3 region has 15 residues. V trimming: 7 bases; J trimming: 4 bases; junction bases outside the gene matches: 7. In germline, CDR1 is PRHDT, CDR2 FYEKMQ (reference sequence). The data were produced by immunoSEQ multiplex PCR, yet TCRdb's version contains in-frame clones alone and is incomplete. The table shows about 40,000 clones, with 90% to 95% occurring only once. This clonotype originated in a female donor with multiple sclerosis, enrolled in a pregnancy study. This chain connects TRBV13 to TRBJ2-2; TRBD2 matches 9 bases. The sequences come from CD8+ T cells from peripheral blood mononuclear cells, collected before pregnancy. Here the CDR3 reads CASILAGVGTGELFF. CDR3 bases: TGTGCCAGCATATTAGCGGGAGTCGGCACCGGGGAGCTGTTTTTT.